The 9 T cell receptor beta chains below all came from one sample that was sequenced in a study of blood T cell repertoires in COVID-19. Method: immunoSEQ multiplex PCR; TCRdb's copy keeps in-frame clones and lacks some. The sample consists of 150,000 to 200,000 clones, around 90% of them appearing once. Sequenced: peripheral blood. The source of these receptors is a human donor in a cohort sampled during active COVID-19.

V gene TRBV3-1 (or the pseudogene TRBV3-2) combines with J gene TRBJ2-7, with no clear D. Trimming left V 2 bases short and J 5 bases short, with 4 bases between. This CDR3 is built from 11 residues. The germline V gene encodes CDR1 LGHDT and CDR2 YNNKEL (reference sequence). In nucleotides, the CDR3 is TGTGCCAGCAGCCAACTCCACGAGCAGTACTTC. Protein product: CASSQLHEQYF.

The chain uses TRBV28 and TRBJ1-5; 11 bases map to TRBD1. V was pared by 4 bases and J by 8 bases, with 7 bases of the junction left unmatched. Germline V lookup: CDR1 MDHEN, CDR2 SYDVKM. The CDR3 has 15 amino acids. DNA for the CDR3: TGTGCCAGCAGTTCAATGGACAGGGGGCCAAAGCCCCAGCATTTT. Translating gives CASSSMDRGPKPQHF.

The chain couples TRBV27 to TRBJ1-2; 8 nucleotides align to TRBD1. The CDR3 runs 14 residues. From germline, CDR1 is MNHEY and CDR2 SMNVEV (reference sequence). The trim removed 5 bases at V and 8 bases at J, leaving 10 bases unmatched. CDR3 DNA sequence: TGTGCCAGCAGTCTGACCCAGGGGGCGGGGGGCTACACCTTC. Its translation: CASSLTQGAGGYTF.

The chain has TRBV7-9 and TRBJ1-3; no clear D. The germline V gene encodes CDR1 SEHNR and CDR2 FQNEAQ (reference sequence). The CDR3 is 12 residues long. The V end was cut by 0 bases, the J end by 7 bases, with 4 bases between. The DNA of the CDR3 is TGTGCCAGCAGCTTAGCCTCTAACACCATATATTTT. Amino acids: CASSLASNTIYF.

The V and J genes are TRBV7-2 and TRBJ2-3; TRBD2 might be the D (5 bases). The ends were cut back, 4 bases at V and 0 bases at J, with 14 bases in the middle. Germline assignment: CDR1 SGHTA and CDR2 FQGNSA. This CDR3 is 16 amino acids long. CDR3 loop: CASSSVGGPSTDTQYF. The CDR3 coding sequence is TGTGCCAGCAGCTCCGTGGGCGGGCCTAGCACAGATACGCAGTATTTT.

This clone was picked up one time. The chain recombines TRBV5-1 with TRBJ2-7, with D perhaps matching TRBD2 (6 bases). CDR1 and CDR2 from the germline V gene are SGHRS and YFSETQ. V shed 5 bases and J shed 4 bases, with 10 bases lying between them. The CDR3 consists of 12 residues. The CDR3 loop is CASRAGGYEQYF. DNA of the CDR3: TGCGCCAGCAGGGCCGGGGGATACGAGCAGTACTTC.

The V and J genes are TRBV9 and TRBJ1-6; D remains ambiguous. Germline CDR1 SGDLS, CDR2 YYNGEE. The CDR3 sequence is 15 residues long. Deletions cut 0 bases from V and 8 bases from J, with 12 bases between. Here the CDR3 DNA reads TGTGCCAGCAGCGTAGACCCGGGTCTGGATTCACCCCTCCACTTT. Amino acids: CASSVDPGLDSPLHF.

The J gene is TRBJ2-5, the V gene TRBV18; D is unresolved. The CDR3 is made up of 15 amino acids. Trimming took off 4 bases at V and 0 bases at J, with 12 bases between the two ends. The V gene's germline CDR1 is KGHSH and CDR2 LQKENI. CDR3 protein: CASSLYYGDQETQYF. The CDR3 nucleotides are TGTGCCAGCTCACTTTATTACGGAGACCAAGAGACCCAGTACTTC.

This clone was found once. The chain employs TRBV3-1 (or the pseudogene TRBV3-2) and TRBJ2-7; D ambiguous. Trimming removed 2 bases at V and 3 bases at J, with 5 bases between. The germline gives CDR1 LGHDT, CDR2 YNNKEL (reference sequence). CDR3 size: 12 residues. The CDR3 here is CASSQSLYEQYF. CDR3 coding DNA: TGTGCCAGCAGCCAATCACTCTACGAGCAGTACTTC.